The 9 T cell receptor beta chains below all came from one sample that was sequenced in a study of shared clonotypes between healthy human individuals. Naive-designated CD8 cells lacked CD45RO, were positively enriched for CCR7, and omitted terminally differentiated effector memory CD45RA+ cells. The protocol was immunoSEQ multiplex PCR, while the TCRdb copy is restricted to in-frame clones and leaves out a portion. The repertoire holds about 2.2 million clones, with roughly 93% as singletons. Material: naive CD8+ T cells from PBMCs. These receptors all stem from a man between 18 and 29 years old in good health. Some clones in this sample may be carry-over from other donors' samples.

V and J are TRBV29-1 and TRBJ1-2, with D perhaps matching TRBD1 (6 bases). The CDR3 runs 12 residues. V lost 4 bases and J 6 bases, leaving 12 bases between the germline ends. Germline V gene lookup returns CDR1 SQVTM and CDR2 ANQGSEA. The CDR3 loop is CSVAEGEDGYTF. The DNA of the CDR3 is TGCAGCGTTGCGGAGGGGGAGGATGGCTACACCTTC.

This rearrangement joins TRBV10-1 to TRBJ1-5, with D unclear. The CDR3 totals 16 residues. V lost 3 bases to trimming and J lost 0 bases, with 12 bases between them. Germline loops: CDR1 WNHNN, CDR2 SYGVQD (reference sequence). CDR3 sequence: CASSDQPRYSNQPQHF. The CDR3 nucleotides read TGCGCCAGCAGTGACCAACCGCGATATAGCAATCAGCCCCAGCATTTT.

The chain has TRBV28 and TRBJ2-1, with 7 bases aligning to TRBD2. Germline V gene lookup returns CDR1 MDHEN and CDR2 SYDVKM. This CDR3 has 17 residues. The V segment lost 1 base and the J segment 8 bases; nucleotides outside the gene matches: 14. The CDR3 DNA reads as TGTGCCAGCAGTTTATCCGTCCGCACTAGCGTCCTCCATGAGCAGTTCTTC. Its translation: CASSLSVRTSVLHEQFF.

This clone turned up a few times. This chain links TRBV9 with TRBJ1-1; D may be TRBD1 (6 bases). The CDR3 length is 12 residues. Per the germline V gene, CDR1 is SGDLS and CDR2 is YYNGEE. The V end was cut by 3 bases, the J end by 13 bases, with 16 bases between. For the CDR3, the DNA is TGTGCCAGCAGCGAGACAGGCCCCGAACTTTTCTTT. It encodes CASSETGPELFF.

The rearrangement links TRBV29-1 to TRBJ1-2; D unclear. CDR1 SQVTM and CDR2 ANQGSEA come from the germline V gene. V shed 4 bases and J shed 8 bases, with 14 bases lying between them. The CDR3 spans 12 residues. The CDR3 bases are TGCAGCGTTGTATCCGGGTTCTGGGGCTACACCTTC. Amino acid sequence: CSVVSGFWGYTF.

The CDR3 here is CSVGGRGFGAAGYTF. The CDR3 DNA sequence: TGCAGCGTTGGAGGCAGGGGGTTCGGAGCGGCTGGCTACACCTTC. The chain uses TRBV29-1 and TRBJ1-2; 7 bases map to TRBD1. The CDR3 length is 15 residues. Germline assignment: CDR1 SQVTM and CDR2 ANQGSEA. V shed 4 bases and J 7 bases; nucleotides not matched to a gene: 15.

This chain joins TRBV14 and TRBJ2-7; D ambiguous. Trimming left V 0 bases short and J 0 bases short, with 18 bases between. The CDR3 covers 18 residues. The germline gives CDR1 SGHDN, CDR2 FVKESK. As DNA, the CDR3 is TGTGCCAGCAGCCAAGATTGGCTAGTAACGTCCAGCTCCTACGAGCAGTACTTC. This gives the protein CASSQDWLVTSSSYEQYF.

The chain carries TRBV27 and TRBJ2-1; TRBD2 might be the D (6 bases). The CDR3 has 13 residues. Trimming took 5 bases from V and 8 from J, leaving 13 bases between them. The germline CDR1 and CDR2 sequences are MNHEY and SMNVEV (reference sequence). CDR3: CASSPLGGDEQFF. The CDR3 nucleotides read TGTGCCAGCAGTCCGTTGGGAGGCGATGAGCAGTTCTTC.

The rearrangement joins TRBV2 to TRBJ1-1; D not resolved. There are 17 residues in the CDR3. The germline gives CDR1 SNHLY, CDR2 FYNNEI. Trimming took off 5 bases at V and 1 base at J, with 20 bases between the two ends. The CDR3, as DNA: TGTGCCAGCAGTACGTCCCCAGCAGGCAAGTGGAACACTGAAGCTTTCTTT. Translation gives CASSTSPAGKWNTEAFF.